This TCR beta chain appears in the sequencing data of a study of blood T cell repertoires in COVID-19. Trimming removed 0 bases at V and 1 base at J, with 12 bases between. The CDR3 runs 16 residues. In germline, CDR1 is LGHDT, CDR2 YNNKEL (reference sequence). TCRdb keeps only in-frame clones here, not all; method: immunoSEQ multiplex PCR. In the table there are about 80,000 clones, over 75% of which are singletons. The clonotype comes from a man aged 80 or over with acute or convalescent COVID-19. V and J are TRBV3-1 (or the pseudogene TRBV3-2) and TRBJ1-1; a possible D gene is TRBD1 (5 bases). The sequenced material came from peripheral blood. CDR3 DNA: TGTGCCAGCAGCCAAGATTGGGGCAGAGCGAACACTGAAGCTTTCTTT. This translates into CASSQDWGRANTEAFF.